These T cell receptor beta chains were read from a single sample in a study of blood T cell dynamics during melanoma immunotherapy. Profiled with immunoSEQ multiplex PCR; TCRdb holds only in-frame clones, not every one. The table shows about 17,000 clones, with 83% occurring only once. The specimen was blood, collected from a patient treated with checkpoint blockade. These receptors originate from a human donor with melanoma. Each CDR3 is given with its conserved first and last residue.

CDR3 length: 14
V gene: TRBV14
CDR3 protein: CASSQAGTFDTQYF

CDR3 length: 16
V gene: TRBV7-9
CDR3 protein: CASSSNRVATNEKLFF

CDR3 length: 17
V gene: TRBV7-2
CDR3 protein: CASSLGKASGYTDTQYF

CDR3 length: 14
V gene: TRBV27
CDR3 protein: CASSLRESYNEQFF

CDR3 length: 14
V gene: TRBV6-1
CDR3 protein: CASKLGLDTGELFF

CDR3 length: 15
V gene: TRBV7-2
CDR3 protein: CASSLNPGPLGEQFF

CDR3 length: 14
V gene: TRBV5-1
CDR3 protein: CASSIGQGHQPQHF

CDR3 length: 13
V gene: TRBV18
CDR3 protein: CASSRTGSAEAFF

CDR3 length: 16
V gene: TRBV9
CDR3 protein: CASSATSGSSYNEQFF

CDR3 length: 18
V gene: TRBV5-5
CDR3 protein: CASSFLLAGGTRADTQYF

CDR3 length: 16
V gene: TRBV7-3
CDR3 protein: CASSPRGTGNTGELFF

CDR3 length: 14
V gene: TRBV29-1
CDR3 protein: CSVDWTGNTGELFF

CDR3 length: 15
V gene: TRBV11-3
CDR3 protein: CASSLGTDFTDTQYF

CDR3 length: 13
V gene: TRBV5-1
CDR3 protein: CASSLPRLDGQFF

CDR3 length: 14
V gene: TRBV13
CDR3 protein: CASSPRALEETQYF

CDR3 length: 13
V gene: TRBV6-1
CDR3 protein: CASSNRGYSPLHF

CDR3 length: 14
V gene: TRBV11-2
CDR3 protein: CASSLVGYYNEQFF

CDR3 length: 16
V gene: TRBV5-5
CDR3 protein: CASSLVFGLASDEQFF

CDR3 length: 13
V gene: TRBV10-3
CDR3 protein: CAIRQGLDQPQHF

CDR3 length: 16
V gene: TRBV5-1
CDR3 protein: CASSLAQMSSGNTIYF

CDR3 length: 17
V gene: TRBV11-2
CDR3 protein: CASSPRLLKNRNQPQHF

CDR3 length: 15
V gene: TRBV7-2
CDR3 protein: CASSLVGAGNTEAFF

CDR3 length: 14
V gene: TRBV25-1
CDR3 protein: CASSDWGAGETQYF

CDR3 length: 14
V gene: TRBV28
CDR3 protein: CASRGSPWEAEAFF

CDR3 length: 14
V gene: TRBV2
CDR3 protein: CASKQGNGANEQFF

CDR3 length: 15
V gene: TRBV2
CDR3 protein: CASSERTLAKNIQYF

CDR3 length: 16
V gene: TRBV6-1
CDR3 protein: CASSEPGLAGTDTQYF

CDR3 length: 14
V gene: TRBV7-9
CDR3 protein: CASSLMGEGQPQHF

CDR3 length: 15
V gene: TRBV6-5
CDR3 protein: CASSSGTNTNSPLHF

CDR3 length: 15
V gene: TRBV14
CDR3 protein: CASSQAGRASNEQFF

CDR3 length: 15
V gene: TRBV6-5
CDR3 protein: CASSYSGNSNQPQHF

CDR3 length: 15
V gene: TRBV18
CDR3 protein: CASGMLGGRTDTQYF

CDR3 length: 13
V gene: TRBV10-3
CDR3 protein: CAASRGGDYGYTF

CDR3 length: 15
V gene: TRBV14
CDR3 protein: CASSQDPTLGTEAFF

CDR3 length: 17
V gene: TRBV7-3
CDR3 protein: CASSLIGAAGRQETQYF

CDR3 length: 13
V gene: TRBV6-5
CDR3 protein: CASSDRRNTEAFF

CDR3 length: 15
V gene: TRBV7-9
CDR3 protein: CASSLRPDSYNEQFF

CDR3 length: 17
V gene: TRBV27
CDR3 protein: CASSPLELAGPPGELFF

CDR3 length: 17
V gene: TRBV11-3
CDR3 protein: CASSLLASGRYDPIQYF

CDR3 length: 16
V gene: TRBV7-9
CDR3 protein: CASSPQYRRPNSPLHF

CDR3 length: 13
V gene: TRBV5-4
CDR3 protein: CASSSSGDYGYTF

CDR3 length: 14
V gene: TRBV5-5
CDR3 protein: CASSSGILNSPLHF

CDR3 length: 15
V gene: TRBV27
CDR3 protein: CASSRDRGVSYEQYF

CDR3 length: 15
V gene: TRBV5-4
CDR3 protein: CASSLVRESAGELFF

CDR3 length: 15
V gene: TRBV19
CDR3 protein: CARFRDDYSNQPQHF

CDR3 length: 13
V gene: TRBV5-4
CDR3 protein: CASSLNIGDTQYF

CDR3 length: 15
V gene: TRBV15
CDR3 protein: CATSATVLTNEKLFF

CDR3 length: 15
V gene: TRBV10-2
CDR3 protein: CASSLGLAGADIQYF

CDR3 length: 13
V gene: TRBV6-1
CDR3 protein: CASRGAGNSPLHF

CDR3 length: 14
V gene: TRBV7-2
CDR3 protein: CASSTSTNTGELFF

CDR3 length: 11
V gene: TRBV6-5
CDR3 protein: CASRLWDTQYF

CDR3 length: 14
V gene: TRBV30
CDR3 protein: CAWSFDRGWTEAFF

CDR3 length: 14
V gene: TRBV25-1
CDR3 protein: CASSGDTHTYGYTF

CDR3 length: 17
V gene: TRBV14
CDR3 protein: CASSQGSSGLYGGTQYF